This T cell receptor (beta chain) came from a study of Graves' ophthalmopathy and Graves' hyperthyroidism (dated by TCRdb to between 2018 and 2020). For the wider study: A patient counted as having stable hyperthyroidism if there was no progression to ophthalmopathy within 18 months of follow-up. To tell Graves' ophthalmopathy apart from Graves' hyperthyroidism, and to predict which patients would progress to ophthalmopathy, the study relied on TCR beta repertoire signatures. In total, 135 blood samples were TCR-sequenced: 40 to 45 ophthalmopathy, some 80 hyperthyroidism and about 17 hyperthyroidism-to-ophthalmopathy patients. A discovery set of 100 patients (under 45 ophthalmopathy, 55 to 65 stable hyperthyroidism) was enrolled to explore V-J signatures distinguishing ophthalmopathy from hyperthyroidism. The independent validation cohort included 18 hyperthyroidism patients plus 17 patients who later progressed from hyperthyroidism to ophthalmopathy. In 6 or 7 hyperthyroidism patients, T-cell repertoires of thyroid tissue and blood were compared. Following sampling, methimazole starting at 30 mg daily was administered to hyperthyroidism patients, and high-dose intravenous methylprednisolone was administered to ophthalmopathy patients. General study outcomes and caveats: In validation, the model predicted ophthalmopathy progression with 70.59% sensitivity and about 77% specificity; fewer than 15 predicted patients were CT-confirmed with GO in a median of approximately six months. Ophthalmopathy was separated from stable hyperthyroidism by the 13-signature model with just under 90% sensitivity and around 81% specificity in cross-validation and with 80%/75% in the test set. Among expanded thyroid clonotypes with frequency above 0.001, most also showed up in blood, which suggests that blood repertoires may reflect the thyroid immune response. Sample size was not statistically predetermined, and group allocation was not concealed from the investigators.

Hyperthyroidism patients were newly diagnosed, were aged 18 to 65 years, and had a disease duration under 2 months. Patients with other autoimmune diseases, uncontrolled infections, pregnancy or lactation were excluded from the study. Clinical symptoms, serum thyroxine, TRAb, thyroid ultrasound and orbital computed tomography were used for diagnosis. Total RNA was extracted using Trizol reagent, and RNA quality was checked on an Agilent 2100 Bioanalyzer. This clonotype came up a few times. No cognate antigen has been identified for it. Base qualities are not provided; no much larger clone lies one nucleotide away. For repertoire sequencing, TCR beta CDR3 regions were amplified from RNA transcripts. The first round was an RT-PCR using HTBI primers with the Qiagen OneStep RT-PCR kit, and this first round was followed by a second-round multiplex PCR, then size selection and purification. Sequencing of the libraries was carried out on an Illumina HiSeq2000 in paired-end mode with 100 bp reads. Per the original workflow: SOAPnuke was used to process the reads, throwing out any read that had adapters, had uncalled bases, had a mean Phred below 15, or lacked an exact constant-primer or identifier match. COPE v1.2.5 was used to merge high-quality paired reads. Clonotypes were defined as unique nucleotide sequences and were aligned to IMGT TRB V, D and J references using MiTCR v1.1. Analysis was restricted to V-J combinations with a frequency above 0.0001, which covered about 99% of repertoires. A TCR clonal expansion and chaos score per V-J combination was defined as the ratio of F50 clonal expansion to chaos observed in the TCRdist matrix. Welch's t-statistics and random forest were used to reduce features to approximately 13 V-J combinations, which were fed into a naive Bayes classifier. The similarity between thyroid and blood repertoires was quantified using the Morisita-Horn index. The public sequencing data were trimmed at Q25 with fastp and processed into clonotypes with MiXCR by TCRdb, which kept only in-frame beta chains. A single entry per CDR3 protein holds the most common genes and DNA from its merged rows. None of the V and J calls come from the authors' own analysis; TCRdb made them. In all, the sample holds about 1.1 million distinct CDR3 sequences, and 35% to 40% of those were seen once. The ten largest clones take up around 10% of the sample.

The germline V gene sets CDR1 to SNHLY and CDR2 to FYNNEI. The CDR3 runs 16 residues from the cysteine to the phenylalanine. The kept DNA is CDR3 alone, 48 bases in frame from the first base. Trimming removed 2 bases from V and 2 bases from J, leaving 12 bases between the germline ends. The sequencing input was peripheral blood or thyroid tissue (not recorded which). The chain couples TRBV2 to TRBJ2-2; TRBD2 is a possible D gene, resting on 5 matching bases. This receptor was obtained from an adult man with Graves' hyperthyroidism. The sequence in DNA is TGTGCCAGCAGTGAAAGCAGCAGACTAAACACCGGGGAGCTGTTTTTT. The resulting protein is CASSESSRLNTGELFF.